These 24 T cell receptor beta chains came from one sample sequenced in a study of OX40 agonist ivuxolimab in advanced cancers. Libraries were built with the immunoSEQ multiplex PCR assay. TCRdb holds this immuneACCESS table with in-frame rearrangements only. Some clones are missing; in checked studies, unresolved V genes explain under half, and the rest has no known cause. The sample data list roughly 52,000 clones, and 77% of these were observed just once. The ten largest clones take up about 6% of the sample. The input for sequencing was CD4+ or CD8+ T cells sorted from blood, taken in a trial of the OX40 agonist ivuxolimab. These receptor sequences come from an adult with an advanced solid tumor such as melanoma, head and neck, liver or kidney cancer.

V and J are TRBV2 and TRBJ1-2; D is uncertain. The CDR3 length is 17 residues. V was pared by 2 bases and J by 0 bases, with 16 bases between. Per germline, CDR1 SNHLY and CDR2 FYNNEI. The CDR3 sequence is CASSELQLLLANYGYTF. CDR3 DNA: TGTGCCAGCAGTGAACTTCAGCTCCTCTTAGCTAACTATGGCTACACCTTC.

The gene calls are TRBV6-4 and TRBJ1-1; the D is unclear. Germline CDR1 reads MRHNA; CDR2 reads SNTAGT. The CDR3 runs to 14 residues. V gave up 1 base and J gave up 1 base, with 7 bases separating them. This CDR3 reads CASSDFSGNTEAFF. CDR3 sequence (DNA): TGTGCCAGCAGTGACTTTAGTGGGAACACTGAAGCTTTCTTT.

The rearrangement joins TRBV9 to TRBJ2-1, with 7 bases identical to TRBD2. V gave up 0 bases and J gave up 9 bases; unmatched junction bases: 12. The CDR3 extends over 16 amino acids. From germline, CDR1 is SGDLS and CDR2 YYNGEE. The chain's CDR3 is CASSVAGGGSSAEQFF. Here the CDR3 DNA reads TGTGCCAGCAGCGTAGCCGGAGGCGGGAGCTCGGCTGAGCAGTTCTTC.

CDR3 DNA: TGTGCCAGCAGCACCTCAGGGGGCGACTATGGCTACACCTTC. Protein sequence: CASSTSGGDYGYTF. The V and J genes are TRBV7-2 and TRBJ1-2; the match to TRBD1 covers 8 bases. CDR1 is SGHTA and CDR2 is FQGNSA in the germline V gene. The CDR3 loop spans 14 amino acids. With V trimmed by 5 bases and J by 3 bases, 5 bases remained unmatched.

This clone has just one count. This chain links TRBV7-9 with TRBJ2-1, with no clear D. The CDR3 is made up of 13 amino acids. Per germline, CDR1 SEHNR and CDR2 FQNEAQ (reference sequence). With 7 bases removed from V and 6 bases from J, the gap between germline ends came to 13 bases. CDR3: CASTRKSGNEQFF. The CDR3 DNA follows: TGTGCCAGCACCCGGAAGAGTGGCAATGAGCAGTTCTTC.

The chain uses TRBV6-6 and TRBJ1-5; tentatively, D is TRBD1 (6 bases). CDR1 and CDR2 (germline): MNHNY, SVGAGI (reference sequence). CDR3 length equals 13 residues. Trimming pared 2 bases from V and 9 bases from J, leaving 11 bases between. The CDR3 reads CASSYEQGMPQHF. Here the CDR3 DNA reads TGTGCCAGCAGTTACGAGCAGGGGATGCCCCAGCATTTT.

This chain links TRBV7-3 with TRBJ1-1; TRBD1 is a possible D gene (6 bases). Germline V gene lookup returns CDR1 SGHTA and CDR2 FQGTGA. This CDR3 has 15 amino acids. V dropped 5 bases and J dropped 1 base, with 14 bases sitting between them. CDR3: CASSAGALRNTEAFF. The CDR3, as DNA: TGTGCCAGCAGCGCAGGGGCCCTGAGGAACACTGAAGCTTTCTTT.

The chain employs TRBV7-3 and TRBJ2-2, with D tentatively TRBD1 (5 bases). The germline V gene has CDR1 SGHTA and CDR2 FQGTGA. V lost 2 bases, J lost 4 bases, and 11 bases lay in between. The CDR3 loop spans 15 amino acids. The CDR3 region has the DNA TGTGCCAGCAGCTTAGGACACTTGGGCACCGGGGAGCTGTTTTTT. This codes for CASSLGHLGTGELFF.

The chain is built from TRBV15 and TRBJ1-5; D is possibly TRBD1 (6 bases). In germline, CDR1 is LNHNV, CDR2 YYDKDF (reference sequence). V lost 0 bases and J 0 bases, leaving 12 bases between the germline ends. The CDR3 totals 17 residues. As DNA, the CDR3 is TGTGCCACCAGCAGAGATTCGGGACAACATAGCAATCAGCCCCAGCATTTT. Translation: CATSRDSGQHSNQPQHF.

This chain connects TRBV7-2 to TRBJ2-7, with 11 bases matching TRBD1. The CDR3 consists of 15 residues. From germline, CDR1 is SGHTA and CDR2 FQGNSA. V lost 5 bases, J lost 1 base, and 4 bases stayed unmatched. CDR3 nucleotide sequence: TGTGCCAGCAGCCCCCGGGACAGGGGGTCCTACGAGCAGTACTTC. Protein sequence: CASSPRDRGSYEQYF.

This rearrangement joins TRBV7-7 to TRBJ2-5; D is uncertain. This CDR3 has 13 residues. The V end was cut by 0 bases, the J end by 4 bases, with 6 bases between. Germline V gives CDR1 SSHAT, CDR2 FNYEAQ (reference sequence). The CDR3 spells CASSLAIAETQYF. CDR3 nucleotides: TGTGCCAGCAGCTTAGCGATAGCAGAGACCCAGTACTTC.

The chain recombines TRBV30 with TRBJ1-5; weak D call: TRBD1 (6 bases). Germline CDR1 and CDR2: GTSNPN and SVGIG (reference sequence). With 2 bases removed from V and 3 bases from J, the gap between germline ends came to 8 bases. The CDR3 contains 13 residues. The CDR3 region is CAWSRGNNQPQHF. The DNA of the CDR3 is TGTGCCTGGAGTAGGGGGAACAATCAGCCCCAGCATTTT. Complete variable domain (other parts from reference TRBV30 and TRBJ1-5): SQTIHQWPATLVQPVGSPLSLECTVEGTSNPNLYWYRQAAGRGLQLLFYSVGIGQISSEVPQNLSASRPQDRQFILSSKKLLLSDSGFYLCAWSRGNNQPQHFGDGTRLSIL.

The rearrangement uses TRBV2 and TRBJ2-5, with TRBD2 matching over 15 bases. Per germline, CDR1 SNHLY and CDR2 FYNNEI. The CDR3 is made up of 17 amino acids. The ends lost 6 bases at V and 5 bases at J; junction bases unmatched: 10. This CDR3 is CASRLGLAGGSWETQYF. DNA of the CDR3: TGTGCCAGCAGATTGGGACTAGCGGGAGGTAGCTGGGAGACCCAGTACTTC.

This clone was recorded a few times. V gene TRBV11-2 combines with J gene TRBJ2-2; no clear D gene. The ends were cut back, 1 base at V and 8 bases at J, with 2 bases in the middle. The germline CDR1 and CDR2 sequences are SGHAT and FQNNGV. The CDR3 spans 11 residues. CDR3 DNA sequence: TGTGCCAGCAGCTTAGTGGGGGAGCTGTTTTTT. It specifies CASSLVGELFF.

This clone was seen repeatedly, ten times or more. This rearrangement joins TRBV15 to TRBJ1-5; D perhaps matches TRBD1 (6 bases). The CDR3 length is 17 residues. Germline V lookup: CDR1 LNHNV, CDR2 YYDKDF (reference sequence). The V gene lost 0 bases and the J gene lost 7 bases, with 19 bases spanning the gap. The CDR3 region has the DNA TGTGCCACCAGCAGAGATAGTCGGGGGGCGATCGCACAGCCCCAGCATTTT. As protein: CATSRDSRGAIAQPQHF.

This chain uses TRBV12-5 with TRBJ1-4; 7 bases line up with TRBD1. V lost 0 bases to trimming and J lost 7 bases; unmatched junction nucleotides: 5. Germline loops: CDR1 LGHNT, CDR2 FRNRAP. The CDR3 is 15 residues long. The CDR3, as DNA: TGTGCTAGTGGTTTGGTAAGACAGGGAAGTGAAAAACTGTTTTTT. It codes for CASGLVRQGSEKLFF.

The chain joins TRBV5-1 to TRBJ2-1; D unresolved. There are 14 residues in the CDR3. Germline V gene sequence: CDR1 SGHRS, CDR2 YFSETQ. The ends were cut back, 4 bases at V and 2 bases at J, with 10 bases in the middle. The CDR3 DNA reads TGCGCCAGCAGCCAAGACTCAGCCTACAATGAGCAGTTCTTC. Protein: CASSQDSAYNEQFF.

V is TRBV9 and J is TRBJ1-1, with D maybe TRBD1 (6 bases). CDR1 is SGDLS and CDR2 is YYNGEE in the germline V gene. V was cut by 4 bases and J by 1 base, with 14 bases left in between. The CDR3 is 15 residues long. The CDR3 sequence: CASSPRQDQNTEAFF. For the CDR3, the DNA is TGTGCCAGCAGCCCACGACAGGATCAGAACACTGAAGCTTTCTTT.

The rearrangement links TRBV7-9 to TRBJ2-1, with 11 bases fitting TRBD2. Trimming cost V 3 bases and J 7 bases; bases outside gene matches: 2. CDR1 SEHNR and CDR2 FQNEAQ come from the germline V gene (reference sequence). The CDR3 is made up of 14 amino acids. As DNA, the CDR3 is TGTGCCAGCAGCTTTTCTAGCGGGAGGAATGAGCAGTTCTTC. It is translated as CASSFSSGRNEQFF.

The CDR3 is CASTQQGRTDTQYF. The CDR3 region has the DNA TGCGCCAGCACCCAACAGGGGAGAACAGATACGCAGTATTTT. This chain connects TRBV5-1 to TRBJ2-3, with 7 bases fitting TRBD1. The CDR3 has 14 amino acids. CDR1 SGHRS and CDR2 YFSETQ come from the germline V gene. V lost 6 bases, J lost 3 bases, and 7 bases stayed unmatched.

V is TRBV19 and J is TRBJ2-1; weak D call: TRBD1 (5 bases). V was shortened by 3 bases and J by 4 bases, with 10 bases between the two germline ends. The germline CDR1 and CDR2 sequences are LNHDA and SQIVND (reference sequence). The CDR3 has 14 residues. The CDR3 protein is CASSMVGAYNEQFF. The CDR3 region has the DNA TGTGCCAGTAGTATGGTAGGGGCGTACAATGAGCAGTTCTTC.

The V gene is TRBV4-1, the J gene TRBJ1-5; 9 bases line up with TRBD1. Germline loops: CDR1 MGHRA, CDR2 YSYEKL. The V gene end was trimmed by 2 bases and the J gene end by 1 base; junction bases not matched to a gene: 6. This CDR3 comprises 17 residues. The chain's CDR3 is CASSQPGDRASNQPQHF. CDR3 in DNA: TGCGCCAGCAGCCAACCAGGGGACAGGGCCAGCAATCAGCCCCAGCATTTT.

Turning to this clone: The sample holds other DNA sequences that translate to the same CDR3. This sequence joins TRBV27 and TRBJ2-7; TRBD2 agrees at 12 bases. The CDR3 length is 15 residues. CDR1 is MNHEY, CDR2 SMNVEV, per germline (reference sequence). The V segment lost 5 bases and the J segment 5 bases; nucleotides outside the gene matches: 7. CDR3: CASSPRTSGMDEQYF. In DNA form, the CDR3 reads TGTGCCAGCAGTCCTCGGACTAGCGGGATGGACGAGCAGTACTTC.

A single count supports this clone. The gene calls are TRBV15 and TRBJ2-1; possibly TRBD2 for D (5 bases). Germline values: CDR1 LNHNV, CDR2 YYDKDF (reference sequence). The CDR3 is 13 residues long. Trimming left V 6 bases short and J 5 bases short, with 11 bases between. Written as DNA, the CDR3 is TGTGCCACCAGGGCGAACGGGAACAATGAGCAGTTCTTC. Translation gives CATRANGNNEQFF. The variable domain in full, with the rest retrieved from reference TRBV15 and TRBJ2-1, is DAMVIQNPRYQVTQFGKPVTLSCSQTLNHNVMYWYQQKSSQAPKLLFHYYDKDFNNEADTPDNFQSRRPNTSFCFLDIRSPGLGDTAMYLCATRANGNNEQFFGPGTRLTVL.